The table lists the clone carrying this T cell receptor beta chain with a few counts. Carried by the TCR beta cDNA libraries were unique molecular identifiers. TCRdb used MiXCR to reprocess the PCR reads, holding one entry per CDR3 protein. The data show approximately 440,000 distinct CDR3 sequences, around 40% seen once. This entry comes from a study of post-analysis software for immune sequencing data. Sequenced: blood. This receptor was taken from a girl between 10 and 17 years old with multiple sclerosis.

The CDR3 loop is CSARPTERGILHEQFF. CDR3 DNA sequence: TGCAGTGCTAGACCAACGGAGCGGGGTATTCTCCATGAGCAGTTCTTC. The genes are TRBV20-1 and TRBJ2-1, with 7 positions matching TRBD2. Germline V lookup: CDR1 DFQATT, CDR2 SNEGSKA (reference sequence). The CDR3 has 16 residues. The V segment lost 2 bases and the J segment 8 bases; nucleotides outside the gene matches: 15.